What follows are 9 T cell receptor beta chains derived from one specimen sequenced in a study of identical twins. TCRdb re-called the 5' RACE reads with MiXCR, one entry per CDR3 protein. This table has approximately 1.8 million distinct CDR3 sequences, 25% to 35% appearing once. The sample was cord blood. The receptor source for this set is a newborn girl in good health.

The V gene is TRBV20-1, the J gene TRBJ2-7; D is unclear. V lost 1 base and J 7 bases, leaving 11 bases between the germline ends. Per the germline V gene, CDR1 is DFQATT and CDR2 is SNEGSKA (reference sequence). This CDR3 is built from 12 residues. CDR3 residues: CSARALWDEQYF. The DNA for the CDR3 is TGCAGTGCTAGAGCTCTGTGGGATGAGCAGTACTTC.

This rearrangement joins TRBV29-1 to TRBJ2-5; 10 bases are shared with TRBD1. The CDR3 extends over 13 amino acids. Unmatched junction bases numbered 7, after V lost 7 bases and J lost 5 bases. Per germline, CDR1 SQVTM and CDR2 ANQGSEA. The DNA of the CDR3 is TGCAGCGGTAGTGACAGGGGGCCTGAGACCCAGTACTTC. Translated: CSGSDRGPETQYF.

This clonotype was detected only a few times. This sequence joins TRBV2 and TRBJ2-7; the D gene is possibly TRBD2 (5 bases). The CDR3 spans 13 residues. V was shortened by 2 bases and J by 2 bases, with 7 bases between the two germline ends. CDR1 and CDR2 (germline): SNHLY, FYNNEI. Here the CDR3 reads CASSELAPYEQYF. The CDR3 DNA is TGTGCCAGCAGTGAACTAGCACCCTACGAGCAGTACTTC.

The CDR3 here is CASSPPAENTEAFF. The CDR3 bases are TGTGCCAGCAGCCCGCCGGCGGAAAACACTGAAGCTTTCTTT. This sequence joins TRBV14 and TRBJ1-1; D uncertain. Per germline, CDR1 SGHDN and CDR2 FVKESK. The ends were cut back, 4 bases at V and 2 bases at J, with 11 bases in the middle. The CDR3 runs to 14 residues.

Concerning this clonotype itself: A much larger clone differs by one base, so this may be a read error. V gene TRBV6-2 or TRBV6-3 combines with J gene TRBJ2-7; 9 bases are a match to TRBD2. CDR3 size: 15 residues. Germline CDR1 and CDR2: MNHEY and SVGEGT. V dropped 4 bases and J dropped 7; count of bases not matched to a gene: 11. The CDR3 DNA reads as TGTGCCAGCAGTTCCCCGGGACTAGCTTCGAATGAGCAGTACTTC. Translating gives CASSSPGLASNEQYF.

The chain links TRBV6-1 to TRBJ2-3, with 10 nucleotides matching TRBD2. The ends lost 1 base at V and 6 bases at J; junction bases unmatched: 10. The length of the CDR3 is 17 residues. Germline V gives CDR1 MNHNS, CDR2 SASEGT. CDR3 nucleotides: TGTGCCAGCAGTGAAGTACGAGCGGGAGGGGCGACTGATACGCAGTATTTT. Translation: CASSEVRAGGATDTQYF.

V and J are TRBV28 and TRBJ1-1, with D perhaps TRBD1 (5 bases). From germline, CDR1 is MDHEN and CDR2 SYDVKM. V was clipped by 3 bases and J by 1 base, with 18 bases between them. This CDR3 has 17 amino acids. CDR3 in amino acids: CASSLRNWGRWNTEAFF. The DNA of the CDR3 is TGTGCCAGCAGTTTGCGCAATTGGGGCAGGTGGAACACTGAAGCTTTCTTT.

The CDR3 bases are TGTGCCAGCTCCTTGTCGAGGCGGGCAACTAATGAAAAACTGTTTTTT. This sequence encodes CASSLSRRATNEKLFF. The V and J genes are TRBV3-1 and TRBJ1-4; no clear D. In germline, CDR1 is LGHDT, CDR2 YNNKEL (reference sequence). Deletions cut 8 bases from V and 0 bases from J, with 16 bases between. The CDR3 contains 16 residues.

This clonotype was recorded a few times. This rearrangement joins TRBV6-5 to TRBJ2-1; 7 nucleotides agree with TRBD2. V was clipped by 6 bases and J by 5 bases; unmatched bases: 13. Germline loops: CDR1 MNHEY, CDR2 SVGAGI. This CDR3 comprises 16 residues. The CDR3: CASSPLETSRNNEQFF. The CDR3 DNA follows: TGTGCCAGCAGCCCTCTCGAGACTAGCAGAAACAATGAGCAGTTCTTC.